The T cell receptor beta chain under discussion was sequenced for a study of control samples from healthy donors and cancer patients. This CDR3 region has 16 residues. Between the trimmed V and J ends, which lost 1 base and 3 bases, there was a span of 13 bases. Germline CDR1 is LGHNA and CDR2 is YNFKEQ. This clone was seen a single time. Data came from immunoSEQ multiplex PCR; TCRdb stores just in-frame clones and leaves some out. This repertoire shows about 180,000 clones, 90% found once; its top ten account for approximately 1.4%. V and J are TRBV4-2 and TRBJ2-4, with D uncertain. This TCR came from a woman in her fifties or sixties in good health. Sequenced material: blood. CDR3 protein: CASSQVGAYGKNIQYF. CDR3 nucleotides: TGTGCCAGCAGCCAAGTAGGTGCTTATGGCAAAAACATTCAGTACTTC.